Each of the 27 T cell receptor beta chains below was sequenced from the same sample in a study of regulatory T cells in long-lasting Graves disease. Construction of TCR beta libraries relied on iRepertoire HTBI primers and on Arm-PCR targeting CDR3 regions. TCRdb re-derived calls from the multiplex PCR reads in MiXCR, one entry per CDR3 protein. Among roughly 520,000 distinct CDR3 sequences, around 12% were seen once, and the ten largest hold about 8.9%. The time point: newly diagnosed GD, antithyroid drugs for less than 3 months. Construction of the TCR library relied on RNA isolated from PBMCs. A further study also used this sample, focusing on T cells in Graves' hyperthyroidism and ophthalmopathy.

This specimen consisted of peripheral blood mononuclear cells (PBMCs), obtained at new diagnosis, from a patient treated with antithyroid drugs. The receptors were sampled from a woman aged 25-40 years with Graves disease.

This clonotype appeared many times. The chain employs TRBV27 and TRBJ2-1; 10 bases are shared with TRBD1. CDR3 length: 15 residues. With 4 bases clipped from V and 14 bases from J, the junction kept 14 bases outside the gene matches. CDR1 and CDR2 from the germline V gene are MNHEY and SMNVEV (reference sequence). The CDR3: CASSSPGTGEWVEFF. The CDR3 nucleotides read TGTGCCAGCAGTTCCCCCGGGACAGGGGAGTGGGTTGAGTTCTTC.

This chain joins TRBV2 and TRBJ1-2, with a tentative D call TRBD1 (5 bases). Trimming removed 7 bases from V and 2 bases from J, with 11 bases in between. The CDR3 contains 13 residues. Germline CDR1 and CDR2: SNHLY and FYNNEI. The CDR3 DNA follows: TGTGCCAGCACCTCCGGGACCAACTATGGCTACACCTTC. This encodes CASTSGTNYGYTF.

In this sample, this clonotype turned up many times. This sequence joins TRBV3-1 and TRBJ1-3, with D perhaps matching TRBD1 (5 bases). Germline V gene data show CDR1 as LGHDT and CDR2 as YNNKEL (reference sequence). This CDR3 region has 14 residues. Trimming stripped 2 bases from V and 2 bases from J, with 7 bases between. The CDR3 DNA follows: TGTGCCAGCAGCCAACAGGGAGCTGGAAACACCATATATTTT. Protein: CASSQQGAGNTIYF.

This clonotype was seen a few times. The chain recombines TRBV12-3 or TRBV12-4 with TRBJ2-5; the match to TRBD1 covers 8 bases. The CDR3 runs to 15 residues. The V and J ends lost 2 bases and 1 base, in that order; junction bases with no gene match: 3. CDR3 bases: TGTGCCAGCAGTTTAACAGGGGGTATCCAAGAGACCCAGTACTTC. Protein: CASSLTGGIQETQYF.

This clonotype was observed at least ten times. The chain links TRBV10-2 to TRBJ2-3; weak D call: TRBD1 (7 bases). The CDR3 sequence is 15 residues long. CDR1 is WSHSY and CDR2 is SAAADI in the germline V gene. Trimming cost V 8 bases and J 5 bases, with 20 bases left between them. The CDR3 spells CASVEGARVIDTQYF. For the CDR3, the DNA is TGCGCCAGCGTGGAGGGGGCGCGAGTGATAGATACGCAGTATTTT.

This clonotype was observed a handful of times. The genes are TRBV15 and TRBJ2-7; 8 bases agree with TRBD1. The germline gives CDR1 LNHNV, CDR2 YYDKDF (reference sequence). The CDR3 sequence is 15 residues long. Trimming removed 5 bases from V and 3 bases from J; junction bases left unmatched: 9. CDR3 amino acids: CATSVSGQVNYEQYF. Written as DNA, the CDR3 is TGTGCCACCAGCGTTTCGGGACAGGTGAACTACGAGCAGTACTTC.

This clonotype has ten or more counts. The genes are TRBV9 and TRBJ2-5; the match to TRBD2 covers 8 bases. The CDR3 covers 15 residues. Per germline, CDR1 SGDLS and CDR2 YYNGEE. J gave up 1 base and V 0 bases, and 2 bases lay outside the gene matches. CDR3 nucleotides: TGTGCCAGCAGCGTAGGCGGGAGGTTCCAAGAGACCCAGTACTTC. This sequence encodes CASSVGGRFQETQYF.

The rearrangement joins TRBV12-3 or TRBV12-4 to TRBJ1-6; D is uncertain. Trimming cost V 7 bases and J 0 bases, with 16 bases left between them. This CDR3 has 17 amino acids. The CDR3 region has the DNA TGTGCCAGCACCTCCCGGACCGTTAGCTCCTATAATTCACCCCTCCACTTT. Translation: CASTSRTVSSYNSPLHF.

The V and J genes are TRBV15 and TRBJ2-3; 8 positions match TRBD1. Germline V gene lookup returns CDR1 LNHNV and CDR2 YYDKDF (reference sequence). This CDR3 contains 16 residues. Germline trimming cut 6 bases from V and 5 bases from J; bases unmatched to any gene: 13. CDR3 coding DNA: TGTGCCACCAGAGTGGGGTTAGGACAGGGAGGAGATACGCAGTATTTT. Encoded protein: CATRVGLGQGGDTQYF.

This clonotype showed up many times. The chain carries TRBV7-8 and TRBJ2-3, with D possibly called TRBD1 or TRBD2 (5 bases each). Trimming removed 5 bases at V and 0 bases at J, with 12 bases between. The germline V gene has CDR1 SGHVS and CDR2 FQNEAQ. The CDR3 contains 15 residues. CDR3: CASSLRWDSTDTQYF. CDR3 DNA sequence: TGTGCCAGCAGCCTTAGGTGGGACAGCACAGATACGCAGTATTTT.

This clonotype appeared many times. The genes are TRBV28 and TRBJ1-2, with 9 bases fitting TRBD1. Trimming cost V 6 bases and J 2 bases; bases outside gene matches: 7. CDR3 length: 15 amino acids. Germline loops: CDR1 MDHEN, CDR2 SYDVKM. CDR3 nucleotide sequence: TGTGCCAGCAGCTCCCCGGGACAGGGAAACTATGGCTACACCTTC. It specifies CASSSPGQGNYGYTF.

This clonotype was observed many times. The V gene is TRBV28, the J gene TRBJ1-6; no clear D gene. The CDR3 consists of 16 residues. V lost 2 bases and J lost 7, with 15 bases in between. The V gene's germline CDR1 is MDHEN and CDR2 SYDVKM. The DNA of the CDR3 is TGTGCCAGCAGTTTAGGCGACCGTTTCCAAAATTCACCCCTCCACTTT. This sequence encodes CASSLGDRFQNSPLHF.

In its sample, this clonotype was seen many times. V and J are TRBV5-1 and TRBJ2-1; D unclear. The CDR3 spans 15 residues. Between the trimmed V and J ends, which lost 0 bases and 3 bases, there was a span of 10 bases. The germline gives CDR1 SGHRS, CDR2 YFSETQ. CDR3 DNA: TGCGCCAGCAGCTTGGGATGGTTGAACTACAATGAGCAGTTCTTC. Its translation is CASSLGWLNYNEQFF.

The chain links TRBV11-2 to TRBJ2-7; 8 bases fit TRBD1. Germline CDR1 is SGHAT and CDR2 is FQNNGV. V shed 6 bases, J shed 4 bases, and the junction held 11 bases outside the gene matches. The CDR3 extends over 15 amino acids. As DNA, the CDR3 is TGTGCCAGCAGTACTACCGGGACAGGTCTATACGAGCAGTACGTC. Its translation: CASSTTGTGLYEQYV.

Notes on this clonotype: At one end the junction does not follow the germline gene, possibly because of a read error. The rearrangement joins TRBV6-1 to TRBJ1-5; no firm D call. This CDR3 region has 17 residues. Germline CDR1 reads MNHNS; CDR2 reads SASEGT. The CDR3 region is CAGSEALTLYSNQPQHF. DNA for the CDR3: TGTGCCGGCAGTGAAGCGCTCACATTATATAGCAATCAGCCCCAGCATTTT.

In its sample, this clonotype was seen a few times. The rearrangement uses TRBV11-2 and TRBJ2-1; the D gene is possibly TRBD2 (6 bases). This CDR3 has 14 residues. V was cut by 2 bases and J by 12 bases, with 17 bases left in between. The germline V gene has CDR1 SGHAT and CDR2 FQNNGV. The chain's CDR3 is CASSLSAGGTRQFF. CDR3 sequence (DNA): TGTGCCAGCAGCTTAAGCGCCGGAGGGACGCGGCAGTTCTTC.

Ten or more counts support this clonotype. V gene TRBV2 combines with J gene TRBJ1-2; 8 bases fit TRBD1. The junction had 4 bases not matched to a gene; V was cut back by 4 bases and J by 3 bases. CDR1 is SNHLY, CDR2 FYNNEI, per germline. The CDR3 has 14 amino acids. For the CDR3, the DNA is TGTGCCAGCAGTGCGGACAGGGCGGACTATGGCTACACCTTC. Translating it yields CASSADRADYGYTF.

At least ten counts were recorded for this clonotype. This chain uses TRBV7-9 with TRBJ1-6; 9 bases are shared with TRBD1. The CDR3 is made up of 17 amino acids. The V segment lost 5 bases and the J segment 9 bases; nucleotides outside the gene matches: 14. Germline values: CDR1 SEHNR, CDR2 FQNEAQ (reference sequence). The CDR3 is CASSPGAGQGFGSPLHF. The CDR3 nucleotides are TGTGCCAGCAGCCCCGGCGCGGGACAGGGCTTCGGTTCACCCCTCCACTTT. Using reference TRBV7-9 and TRBJ1-6 for the parts outside the CDR3, the full variable domain is DTGVSQNPRHKITKRGQNVTFRCDPISEHNRLYWYRQTLGQGPEFLTYFQNEAQLEKSRLLSDRFSAERPKGSFSTLEIQRTEQGDSAMYLCASSPGAGQGFGSPLHFGNGTRLTVT.

The sample holds a few counts of this clonotype. The rearrangement uses TRBV6-1 and TRBJ1-1; TRBD1 aligns across 11 bases. Germline trimming cut 5 bases from V and 6 bases from J; bases unmatched to any gene: 8. Germline V gene sequence: CDR1 MNHNS, CDR2 SASEGT. The CDR3 extends over 15 amino acids. This chain's CDR3 is CASSLDRGPYPEAFF. The CDR3 DNA follows: TGTGCCAGCAGTCTGGACAGGGGGCCATACCCTGAAGCTTTCTTT.

This chain links TRBV6-2 or TRBV6-3 with TRBJ2-2, with 9 bases identical to TRBD1. The length of the CDR3 is 15 residues. Germline V gene data show CDR1 as MNHEY and CDR2 as SVGEGT. V dropped 6 bases and J dropped 6; count of bases not matched to a gene: 8. For the CDR3, the DNA is TGTGCCAGCAGACCCGGGACAGGGCGGGCCGGGGAGCTGTTTTTT. This sequence encodes CASRPGTGRAGELFF.

This clonotype was recorded at least ten times. V and J are TRBV6-2 or TRBV6-3 and TRBJ2-3; D is perhaps TRBD2 (5 bases). Germline values: CDR1 MNHEY, CDR2 SVGEGT. V was pared by 5 bases and J by 1 base, with 13 bases between. This CDR3 contains 15 residues. The CDR3 DNA is TGTGCCAGCAGTGACACGCACGGGGGCACAGATACGCAGTATTTT. This sequence encodes CASSDTHGGTDTQYF.

Turning to this clonotype: Since a much larger clone is just one base distant, this may be a read error. The rearrangement joins TRBV18 to TRBJ1-6; D not certain. Trimming stripped 2 bases from V and 8 bases from J, with 10 bases between. CDR1 is KGHSH and CDR2 is LQKENI in the germline V gene. CDR3 length equals 14 residues. Written as DNA, the CDR3 is TGTGCCAGCTCACCAGAGACGGCTCATTCACCCCTCCACTTT. It codes for CASSPETAHSPLHF.

The chain joins TRBV15 to TRBJ2-1; no definite D call. This CDR3 has 19 residues. Germline V CDR1 and CDR2: LNHNV, YYDKDF (reference sequence). V lost 8 bases and J 4 bases, leaving 30 bases between the germline ends. The CDR3 reads CATAGSSLVDRRKYNEQFF. The CDR3 DNA reads TGTGCCACCGCTGGCAGCTCGCTAGTGGACCGCCGAAAGTACAATGAGCAGTTCTTC.

In its sample, this clonotype was seen many times. V is TRBV20-1 and J is TRBJ2-7; maybe TRBD1 (6 bases). Trimming removed 2 bases at V and 0 bases at J, with 14 bases between. The CDR3 is 15 residues long. Germline V gives CDR1 DFQATT, CDR2 SNEGSKA (reference sequence). The CDR3 here is CSARKGGSSSYEQYF. The CDR3 region has the DNA TGCAGTGCTAGAAAAGGGGGATCTTCCTCCTACGAGCAGTACTTC.

This clonotype was detected only a few times. The chain links TRBV7-2 to TRBJ2-3; D unresolved. The V gene's germline CDR1 is SGHTA and CDR2 FQGNSA. This CDR3 comprises 17 residues. V was cut by 2 bases and J by 1 base, with 16 bases left in between. CDR3 protein: CASSLQRGSRRTDTQYF. DNA of the CDR3: TGTGCCAGCAGCTTACAGAGAGGTAGCCGACGCACAGATACGCAGTATTTT.

This clonotype was seen ten or more times. This chain links TRBV18 with TRBJ2-5; no definite D call. This CDR3 has 13 amino acids. In germline, CDR1 is KGHSH, CDR2 LQKENI. V was clipped by 2 bases and J by 4 bases, with 8 bases between them. CDR3 in DNA: TGTGCCAGCTCACCAGGGTTGTCAGAGACCCAGTACTTC. Translating gives CASSPGLSETQYF.

This clonotype was seen at least ten times. This CDR3 reads CASSARTGNTEAFF. CDR3 DNA sequence: TGTGCCAGCAGCGCACGGACAGGGAACACTGAAGCTTTCTTT. The V call is TRBV11-2, the J call TRBJ1-1; 7 bases align to TRBD1. Germline CDR1 is SGHAT and CDR2 is FQNNGV. The CDR3 totals 14 residues. Losses at the gene ends were 5 bases for V and 1 base for J; bases not matched to a gene: 4.